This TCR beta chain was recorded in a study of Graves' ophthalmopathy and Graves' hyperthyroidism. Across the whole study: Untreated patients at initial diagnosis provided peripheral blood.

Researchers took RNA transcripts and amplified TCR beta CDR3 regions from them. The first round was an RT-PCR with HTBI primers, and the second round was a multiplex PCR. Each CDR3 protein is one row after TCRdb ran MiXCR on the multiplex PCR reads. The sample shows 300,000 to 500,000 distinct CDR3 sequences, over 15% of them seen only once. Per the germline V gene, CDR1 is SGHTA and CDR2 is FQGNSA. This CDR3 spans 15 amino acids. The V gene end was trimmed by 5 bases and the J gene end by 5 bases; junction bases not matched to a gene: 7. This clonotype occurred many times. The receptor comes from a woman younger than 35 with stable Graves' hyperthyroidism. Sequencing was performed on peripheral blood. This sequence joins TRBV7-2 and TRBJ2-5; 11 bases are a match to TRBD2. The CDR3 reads CASSISGGARETQYF. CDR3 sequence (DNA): TGTGCCAGCAGCATTAGCGGGGGGGCAAGGGAGACCCAGTACTTC. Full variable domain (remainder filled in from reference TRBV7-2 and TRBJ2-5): GAGVSQSPSNKVTEKGKDVELRCDPISGHTALYWYRQSLGQGLEFLIYFQGNSAPDKSGLPSDRFSAERTGGSVSTLTIQRTQQEDSAVYLCASSISGGARETQYFGPGTRLLVL.